Listed here are 10 T cell receptor beta chains from one sample, sequenced in a study of T cells in localized non-small cell lung cancer. Assay: immunoSEQ multiplex PCR; the TCRdb copy retains only in-frame clones and omits some. The sample includes 65,000 to 95,000 clones, around 80% of them seen just once. The input for sequencing was PBMCs, taken before any cancer treatment. These TCRs come from a man aged 40 to 70 with stage II squamous cell lung carcinoma.

This chain links TRBV29-1 with TRBJ1-2; D call uncertain. Germline V gene data show CDR1 as SQVTM and CDR2 as ANQGSEA. With 0 bases removed from V and 3 bases from J, the gap between germline ends came to 20 bases. The length of the CDR3 is 17 residues. The DNA for the CDR3 is TGCAGCGTTGAAGATCGACCGGGTCTAATGCGGGACTATGGCTACACCTTC. Amino acids: CSVEDRPGLMRDYGYTF.

The chain couples TRBV10-2 to TRBJ1-5; D is unclear. V was clipped by 8 bases and J by 0 bases, with 5 bases between them. The germline V gene has CDR1 WSHSY and CDR2 SAAADI. The CDR3 is made up of 12 amino acids. CDR3 in DNA: TGCGCCAGCTCTACTAGCAATCAGCCCCAGCATTTT. Protein: CASSTSNQPQHF.

The chain combines TRBV5-6 with TRBJ2-3; TRBD2 matches 11 bases. The CDR3 runs 19 residues. Per the germline V gene, CDR1 is SGHDT and CDR2 is YYEEEE. V lost 4 bases and J lost 0; bases outside the gene matches: 13. Here the CDR3 DNA reads TGTGCCAGCAGCCCTTGGATAGGACTAGCGGGTACTAGCACAGATACGCAGTATTTT. It encodes CASSPWIGLAGTSTDTQYF.

About this clone: Given a much more abundant clone one base away, this may be a read error. The V call is TRBV7-2, the J call TRBJ1-1, with D tentatively TRBD1 (6 bases). Germline V gene sequence: CDR1 SGHTA, CDR2 FQGNSA. The CDR3 consists of 13 residues. Trimming shortened V by 4 bases and J by 1 base, and 7 bases separated the two germline ends. The CDR3 DNA reads as TGTGCCAGCAGCTCACAGGGGAACACTGAAGCTTTCTTT. It codes for CASSSQGNTEAFF.

As DNA, the CDR3 is TGTGCCAGCAGCTTTCCGACTAGCAGAGGGTTAATCTACAATGAGCAGTTCTTC. It specifies CASSFPTSRGLIYNEQFF. The chain carries TRBV5-6 and TRBJ2-1; TRBD2 agrees at 7 bases. The trim removed 2 bases at V and 3 bases at J, leaving 14 bases unmatched. Germline V CDR1 and CDR2: SGHDT, YYEEEE. The CDR3 has 18 amino acids.

The genes are TRBV7-6 and TRBJ1-1; TRBD1 matches at 8 bases. The J segment lost 5 bases and the V segment lost 5 bases, leaving 10 bases of the junction unmatched. This CDR3 is built from 15 residues. Germline-derived CDR1 and CDR2 are SGHVS and FNYEAQ. The CDR3 DNA follows: TGTGCCAGCAGCCGAGGACAGGGACGGAGGACTGAAGCTTTCTTT. It specifies CASSRGQGRRTEAFF.

The chain links TRBV7-2 to TRBJ2-5, with TRBD1 matching 7 bases. Germline V gene data show CDR1 as SGHTA and CDR2 as FQGNSA. With V trimmed by 5 bases and J by 0 bases, 15 bases remained unmatched. The CDR3 is 18 amino acids. The CDR3 spells CASSLPLVTDRNQETQYF. For the CDR3, the DNA is TGTGCCAGCAGCCTACCCCTAGTAACGGACAGGAACCAAGAGACCCAGTACTTC.

This clone came up a few times. The gene calls are TRBV19 and TRBJ2-7; the D gene is possibly TRBD1 (5 bases). This CDR3 comprises 15 residues. CDR1 is LNHDA and CDR2 is SQIVND in the germline V gene (reference sequence). Deletions cut 3 bases from V and 5 bases from J, with 17 bases between. The CDR3 DNA sequence: TGTGCCAGTAGTATCTACTACCAGGGTGTCAACGAGCAGTACTTC. This codes for CASSIYYQGVNEQYF.

The J gene is TRBJ1-4, the V gene TRBV5-1, with D unresolved. Trimming removed 0 bases from V and 8 bases from J, with 17 bases in between. In germline, CDR1 is SGHRS, CDR2 YFSETQ. The CDR3 loop spans 16 amino acids. CDR3 protein: CASSLEAGSLSEKLFF. The CDR3 DNA reads as TGCGCCAGCAGCTTGGAAGCAGGATCCCTTAGCGAAAAACTGTTTTTT.

This chain links TRBV10-3 with TRBJ2-5, with a possible D match to TRBD1 (5 bases). CDR1 is ENHRY, CDR2 SYGVKD, per germline. There are 15 residues in the CDR3. Trimming took 3 bases from V and 2 from J, leaving 13 bases between them. The CDR3 region is CAISEKAGQQETQYF. The CDR3 DNA is TGTGCCATCAGTGAAAAGGCAGGGCAGCAAGAGACCCAGTACTTC.